This T cell receptor beta chain was found in a study of PD-1 blockade in classical Hodgkin lymphoma. V was pared by 4 bases and J by 3 bases, with 14 bases between. CDR1 and CDR2 from the germline V gene are SGDLS and YYNGEE. The CDR3 sequence is 15 residues long. Sequenced by immunoSEQ multiplex PCR; TCRdb stores in-frame clones only, minus some. The table lists 22,000 or so clones, roughly 89% of them singletons. Time point denoted: newly diagnosed, previously untreated cHL patient sample. Purified CD4+ T cells were obtained from thawed PBMCs through magnetic negative selection. Comparators were PBMCs taken from newly diagnosed, untreated classical Hodgkin lymphoma.

This TCR was sampled from a human donor with classical Hodgkin lymphoma. The sample was CD4+ T cells from blood. The rearrangement joins TRBV9 to TRBJ1-3; perhaps TRBD1 as D (5 bases). For the CDR3, the DNA is TGTGCCAGCAGCCCAGATGGGGGAGTTGGAAACACCATATATTTT. This codes for CASSPDGGVGNTIYF.